Each of the 19 T cell receptor beta chains below was sequenced from the same sample in a study of Ad26.COV2.S vaccination and SARS-CoV-2 variants. Clones were sequenced by immunoSEQ multiplex PCR, and TCRdb holds only the in-frame ones, with some missing. The sample contains around 140,000 clones, around 86% of which appear only once. Here the sequenced sample was peripheral blood, taken after recovery from COVID-19. The source of these receptors is a human donor who had recovered from COVID-19.

The chain combines TRBV11-2 with TRBJ1-1; D ambiguous. CDR1 is SGHAT, CDR2 FQNNGV, per germline. The CDR3 is 15 residues long. With 6 bases removed from V and 3 bases from J, the gap between germline ends came to 17 bases. The CDR3 here is CASSLARDLYTEAFF. The CDR3 coding sequence is TGTGCCAGCAGTCTTGCGAGAGATTTGTACACTGAAGCTTTCTTT.

CDR3 region: CASSQDSDGSYEQYF. The CDR3 DNA follows: TGCGCCAGCAGCCAAGATTCGGACGGGTCCTACGAGCAGTACTTC. The rearrangement joins TRBV4-3 to TRBJ2-7; D not certain. Germline lookup yields CDR1 LGHNA and CDR2 YSLEER. This CDR3 region has 15 residues. Trimming shortened V by 0 bases and J by 1 base, and 10 bases separated the two germline ends.

The rearrangement links TRBV7-9 to TRBJ1-2, with D maybe TRBD1 (6 bases). Trimming took 5 bases from V and 8 from J, leaving 12 bases between them. This CDR3 spans 12 amino acids. The germline V gene has CDR1 SEHNR and CDR2 FQNEAQ (reference sequence). The CDR3, as DNA: TGTGCCAGCAGCGAACAGGGCTGGGGCTACACCTTC. Protein product: CASSEQGWGYTF.

Here the CDR3 reads CASSLSSYEGANYGYTF. The DNA for the CDR3 is TGTGCCAGCAGTTTATCGTCATATGAGGGAGCTAACTATGGCTACACCTTC. The V call is TRBV27, the J call TRBJ1-2; no firm D call. Looked up from germline, CDR1 is MNHEY and CDR2 is SMNVEV (reference sequence). Trimming left V 0 bases short and J 0 bases short, with 14 bases between. CDR3 size: 17 residues.

The chain couples TRBV5-6 to TRBJ1-1; D unresolved. The germline gives CDR1 SGHDT, CDR2 YYEEEE. The V and J ends lost 0 bases and 3 bases respectively, with 6 bases between them. The CDR3 has 13 residues. CDR3 DNA sequence: TGTGCCAGCAGCTTGGTAGGGTACACTGAAGCTTTCTTT. This encodes CASSLVGYTEAFF.

This chain connects TRBV7-2 to TRBJ2-2; the D is unclear. CDR1 and CDR2 (germline): SGHTA, FQGNSA. The CDR3 is 13 amino acids. V shed 5 bases and J shed 6 bases, with 10 bases lying between them. CDR3 region: CASSRPLSGELFF. The CDR3 bases are TGTGCCAGCAGCCGACCGCTATCCGGGGAGCTGTTTTTT. Supplemented by reference TRBV7-2 and TRBJ2-2, the full variable domain reads GAGVSQSPSNKVTEKGKDVELRCDPISGHTALYWYRQSLGQGLEFLIYFQGNSAPDKSGLPSDRFSAERTGGSVSTLTIQRTQQEDSAVYLCASSRPLSGELFFGEGSRLTVL.

The rearrangement links TRBV19 to TRBJ1-3, with a tentative D call TRBD1 (6 bases). Germline CDR1 is LNHDA and CDR2 is SQIVND (reference sequence). This CDR3 has 14 amino acids. Trimming took off 5 bases at V and 4 bases at J, with 12 bases between the two ends. CDR3 protein: CASSSGTTGNTIYF. CDR3 nucleotide sequence: TGTGCCAGTAGTTCCGGGACAACAGGAAACACCATATATTTT.

The rearrangement joins TRBV6-5 to TRBJ1-4; 10 bases map to TRBD1. V shed 6 bases, J shed 11 bases, and the junction held 9 bases outside the gene matches. CDR1 and CDR2 from the germline V gene are MNHEY and SVGAGI. CDR3 size: 14 residues. CDR3 residues: CASRGDRGPWKLFF. The CDR3 coding sequence is TGTGCCAGCAGGGGTGACAGGGGGCCTTGGAAACTGTTTTTT.

The chain links TRBV7-2 to TRBJ2-5; D ambiguous. Trimming cost V 1 base and J 5 bases, with 11 bases left between them. Germline loops: CDR1 SGHTA, CDR2 FQGNSA. This CDR3 is built from 14 residues. CDR3 amino acids: CASSLGGFRETQYF. CDR3 bases: TGTGCCAGCAGCTTAGGTGGGTTCCGGGAGACCCAGTACTTC.

This chain joins TRBV4-3 and TRBJ2-6; D unclear. The V and J ends lost 0 bases and 0 bases respectively, with 9 bases between them. This CDR3 has 17 residues. Looked up from germline, CDR1 is LGHNA and CDR2 is YSLEER. The CDR3 bases are TGCGCCAGCAGCCAAGAGACGGCCGACTCTGGGGCCAACGTCCTGACTTTC. As protein: CASSQETADSGANVLTF.

The chain is built from TRBV11-2 and TRBJ1-4, with D perhaps matching TRBD1 (6 bases). Trimming took off 10 bases at V and 0 bases at J, with 12 bases between the two ends. From germline, CDR1 is SGHAT and CDR2 FQNNGV. The CDR3 has 14 residues. The CDR3, as DNA: TGTGCCACCCAAGGACAGCCAACTAATGAAAAACTGTTTTTT. This translates into CATQGQPTNEKLFF.

A single count supports this clone. The chain has TRBV27 and TRBJ1-2, with 9 nucleotides matching TRBD1. CDR1 is MNHEY and CDR2 is SMNVEV in the germline V gene (reference sequence). The CDR3 extends over 14 amino acids. After removal of 6 bases from V and 4 bases from J, the junction contained 6 bases not matched to a gene. The CDR3 spells CASRRTGDFYGYTF. DNA of the CDR3: TGTGCCAGCAGACGGACAGGGGATTTCTATGGCTACACCTTC.

The chain combines TRBV2 with TRBJ2-1; 7 bases map to TRBD2. The CDR3 has 15 residues. J gave up 7 bases and V 7 bases, and 13 bases lay outside the gene matches. Germline-derived CDR1 and CDR2 are SNHLY and FYNNEI. The CDR3 region is CASNPSGVVGNEQFF. CDR3 bases: TGTGCCAGCAACCCCAGCGGGGTAGTGGGTAATGAGCAGTTCTTC.

Only one count was recorded for this clone. The V call is TRBV27, the J call TRBJ1-5; TRBD1 matches 8 bases. The trim removed 5 bases at V and 9 bases at J, leaving 6 bases unmatched. The CDR3 spans 13 residues. Per germline, CDR1 MNHEY and CDR2 SMNVEV (reference sequence). The CDR3 nucleotides are TGTGCCAGCAGTAGGACAGGGTTGCTGCCCCAGCATTTT. Its translation: CASSRTGLLPQHF.

This chain connects TRBV13 to TRBJ2-5; no reliable D call. V gave up 5 bases and J gave up 5 bases, with 9 bases separating them. CDR1 and CDR2 (germline): PRHDT, FYEKMQ (reference sequence). The CDR3 extends over 12 amino acids. CDR3 in DNA: TGTGCCAGCAGCGCAGAATACGAGACCCAGTACTTC. Translating gives CASSAEYETQYF.

The chain combines TRBV11-2 with TRBJ1-5; 7 nucleotides line up with TRBD1. The V segment lost 5 bases and the J segment 6 bases; nucleotides outside the gene matches: 7. The CDR3 is 14 amino acids. Germline V CDR1 and CDR2: SGHAT, FQNNGV. Here the CDR3 DNA reads TGTGCCAGCAGCCCCACAGGGGCCGGTCAGCCCCAGCATTTT. Its protein is CASSPTGAGQPQHF.

The chain employs TRBV29-1 and TRBJ1-4; 7 nucleotides align to TRBD1. This CDR3 is built from 14 residues. J was trimmed by 4 bases and V by 4 bases; bases with no gene match: 6. The germline V gene has CDR1 SQVTM and CDR2 ANQGSEA. The CDR3 DNA sequence: TGCAGCGTTGCCAGGGGGGGAGGTAATGAAAAACTGTTTTTT. This translates into CSVARGGGNEKLFF.

The chain uses TRBV5-5 and TRBJ1-2; D is unresolved. Germline loops: CDR1 SGHKS, CDR2 YYEKEE (reference sequence). The V gene lost 0 bases and the J gene lost 4 bases, with 10 bases spanning the gap. The CDR3 runs to 14 residues. CDR3 in amino acids: CASSLAQQFYGYTF. The CDR3 DNA is TGTGCCAGCAGCTTGGCCCAACAGTTCTATGGCTACACCTTC.

This clone appeared once. CDR3 loop: CASSQAGGHEQYF. DNA of the CDR3: TGTGCCAGCAGCCAGGCAGGAGGCCACGAGCAGTACTTC. The rearrangement uses TRBV5-4 and TRBJ2-7, with D perhaps matching TRBD2 (5 bases). CDR3 size: 13 residues. Germline loops: CDR1 SGHNT, CDR2 YYREEE (reference sequence). V was clipped by 4 bases and J by 5 bases, with 13 bases between them.